This TCR beta chain was observed in a study of tumor and adjacent non-tumor tissue in lung cancer. RNA was extracted from bulk tissue without any cell sorting. Per the germline V gene, CDR1 is LGHNA and CDR2 is YNFKEQ. Trimming stripped 4 bases from V and 1 base from J, with 11 bases between. The CDR3 is made up of 14 amino acids. In its sample, this clonotype was seen many times. Its antigen is not known. General study points: Shorter survival was associated with higher TCR diversity in tumors.

The library came from three nested PCR rounds adapted from ARM-PCR protocols. TCRdb re-called the multiplex PCR reads through MiXCR, storing one row per CDR3 protein. This repertoire shows 75,000 to 95,000 distinct CDR3 sequences, approximately 65% found once; its top ten account for about 17%. The receptor comes from a man in his 60s with non-small cell lung cancer. This sequence joins TRBV4-2 and TRBJ2-7; D gene ambiguous. The sample comprised lung tumor tissue. CDR3 sequence reads: CASSPAGPSYEQYF. CDR3 bases: TGTGCCAGCAGCCCTGCCGGGCCATCCTACGAGCAGTACTTC.